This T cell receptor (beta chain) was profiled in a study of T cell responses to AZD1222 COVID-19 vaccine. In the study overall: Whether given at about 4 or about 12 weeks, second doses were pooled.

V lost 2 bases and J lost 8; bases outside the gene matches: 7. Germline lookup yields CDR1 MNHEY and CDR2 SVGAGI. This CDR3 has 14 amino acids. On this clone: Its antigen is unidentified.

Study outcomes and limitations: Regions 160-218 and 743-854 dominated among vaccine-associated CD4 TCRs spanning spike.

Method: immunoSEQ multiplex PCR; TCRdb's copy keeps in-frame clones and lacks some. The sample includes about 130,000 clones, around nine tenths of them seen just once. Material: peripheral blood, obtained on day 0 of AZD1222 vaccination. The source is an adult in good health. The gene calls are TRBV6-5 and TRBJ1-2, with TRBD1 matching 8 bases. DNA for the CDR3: TGTGCCAGCAGTTACGGGCAGGGGGCTTACGGCTACACCTTC. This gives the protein CASSYGQGAYGYTF.